These 11 T cell receptor beta chains share one sample of origin, sequenced in a study of vaccination and CD4 T cells after COVID-19. Cultured CD4+ T cell DNA underwent sequencing with the Oncomine TCR Beta short-read assay. TCRdb re-derived calls from the PCR reads in MiXCR, one entry per CDR3 protein. The repertoire holds around 17,000 distinct CDR3 sequences, roughly 36% seen once, with roughly 25% in the top ten. Treatment specified: approximately nine-day PBMC culture with coronavirus spike peptide pools or control peptides (ViraFEST assay). These receptors are not linked to any known antigen. The sequencing here drew on CD4+ T cells from blood, cultured in vitro, taken before SARS-CoV-2 vaccination. Every receptor here comes from a human donor who received a COVID-19 vaccine.

The chain employs TRBV24-1 and TRBJ2-6; 8 positions agree with TRBD1. The CDR3 covers 17 residues. Germline V lookup: CDR1 KGHDR, CDR2 SFDVKD. The junction had 5 bases not matched to a gene; V was cut back by 3 bases and J by 2 bases. CDR3 sequence: CATSDRTGRPGANVLTF. CDR3 bases: TGTGCCACCAGTGATCGGACAGGGAGGCCTGGGGCCAACGTCCTGACTTTC.

This clonotype was seen a few times. J is TRBJ1-2 and V is TRBV2, with a weak D call TRBD1 (5 bases). The V gene lost 7 bases and the J gene lost 6 bases, with 15 bases spanning the gap. There are 13 residues in the CDR3. The V gene's germline CDR1 is SNHLY and CDR2 FYNNEI. The CDR3 DNA follows: TGTGCCAGCATCAGAGACAGATCCCATGGCTACACCTTC. This translates into CASIRDRSHGYTF.

A few counts support this clonotype. CDR3 in DNA: TGTGCCAGCAGTGAACCGGGAACGAACACTGAAGCTTTCTTT. This gives the protein CASSEPGTNTEAFF. V and J are TRBV6-1 and TRBJ1-1; D is unresolved. The CDR3 sequence is 14 residues long. V was shortened by 2 bases and J by 1 base, with 8 bases between the two germline ends. Germline CDR1 MNHNS, CDR2 SASEGT.

The chain links TRBV10-1 to TRBJ1-5; D is ambiguous. This CDR3 is built from 12 residues. The V end lost 4 bases, the J end lost 4 bases, and 5 bases lay between the germline ends. Germline loops: CDR1 WNHNN, CDR2 SYGVQD (reference sequence). The CDR3 spells CASSVGNQPQHF. CDR3 sequence (DNA): TGCGCCAGCAGTGTCGGGAATCAGCCCCAGCATTTT.

The chain uses TRBV11-2 and TRBJ2-7; TRBD2 is a possible D gene (6 bases). Trimming pared 0 bases from V and 0 bases from J, leaving 18 bases between. CDR1 is SGHAT and CDR2 is FQNNGV in the germline V gene. The CDR3 totals 18 residues. The CDR3 loop is CASSLEGTSLIGSYEQYF. CDR3 DNA: TGTGCCAGCAGCTTAGAGGGGACTTCCCTTATTGGCTCCTACGAGCAGTACTTC.

This clonotype was observed a handful of times. CDR3 amino acids: CASSLDSSGNTIYF. CDR3 DNA: TGTGCCAGCAGCTTGGACAGCTCTGGAAACACCATATATTTT. The chain has TRBV5-4 and TRBJ1-3; D unclear. The CDR3 is 14 residues long. Germline CDR1 and CDR2: SGHNT and YYREEE (reference sequence). Trimming stripped 0 bases from V and 0 bases from J, with 4 bases between.

This clonotype was counted a few times. The chain links TRBV7-9 to TRBJ2-2; 8 nucleotides align to TRBD1. After removal of 5 bases from V and 6 bases from J, the junction contained 5 bases not matched to a gene. This CDR3 has 14 residues. Germline values: CDR1 SEHNR, CDR2 FQNEAQ (reference sequence). Here the CDR3 DNA reads TGTGCCAGCAGCCCAAAGACAGGGGCCGGGGAGCTGTTTTTT. It translates to CASSPKTGAGELFF.

The chain carries TRBV5-4 and TRBJ2-3; no definite D call. In germline, CDR1 is SGHNT, CDR2 YYREEE (reference sequence). Trimming shortened V by 3 bases and J by 2 bases, and 13 bases separated the two germline ends. The CDR3 is 15 residues long. As DNA, the CDR3 is TGTGCCAGCAGCTCCCACGTAAGGGACACAGATACGCAGTATTTT. Protein product: CASSSHVRDTDTQYF.

This clonotype was seen more than once but under ten times. As DNA, the CDR3 is TGTGCCAGCAGGGCAGACGGGATGGGCACTGAAGCTTTCTTT. Translated: CASRADGMGTEAFF. V gene TRBV2 combines with J gene TRBJ1-1; D not certain. Trimming took off 6 bases at V and 4 bases at J, with 15 bases between the two ends. This CDR3 comprises 14 residues. CDR1 and CDR2 (germline): SNHLY, FYNNEI.

The chain employs TRBV12-3 or TRBV12-4 and TRBJ2-3, with 8 bases that match TRBD1. The J segment lost 5 bases and the V segment lost 4 bases, leaving 5 bases of the junction unmatched. CDR3 length equals 14 residues. The CDR3 region has the DNA TGTGCCAGCAGTTCCTCAGGGGGCAAAGATACGCAGTATTTT. Protein: CASSSSGGKDTQYF.

The table lists this clonotype with a count of one. The chain recombines TRBV25-1 with TRBJ1-5, with D perhaps TRBD1 (6 bases). Trimming cost V 3 bases and J 6 bases, with 15 bases left between them. The CDR3 loop spans 15 amino acids. Germline loops: CDR1 MGHDK, CDR2 SYGVNS. CDR3 sequence: CASSEGGQLGQPQHF. CDR3 in DNA: TGTGCCAGCAGTGAGGGCGGACAGCTCGGTCAGCCCCAGCATTTT.